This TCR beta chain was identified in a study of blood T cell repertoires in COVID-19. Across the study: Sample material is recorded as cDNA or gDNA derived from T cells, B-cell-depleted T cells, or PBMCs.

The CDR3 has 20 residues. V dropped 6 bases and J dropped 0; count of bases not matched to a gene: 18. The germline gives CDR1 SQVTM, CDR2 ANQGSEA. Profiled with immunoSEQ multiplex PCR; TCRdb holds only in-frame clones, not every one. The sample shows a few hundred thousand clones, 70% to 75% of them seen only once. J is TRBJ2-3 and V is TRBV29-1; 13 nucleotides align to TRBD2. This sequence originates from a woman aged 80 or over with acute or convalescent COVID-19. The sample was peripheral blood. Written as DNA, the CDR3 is TGCAGCGTGCTTTCCCCGGGACTAGCGGGATTAACGACTAGCACAGATACGCAGTATTTT. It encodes CSVLSPGLAGLTTSTDTQYF.